The text below deals with one TCR beta chain. Ages ranged from about 18 to 100 years, with residence in approximately 23 US areas. Participant-reported clinical history was the basis for cohort assignment. The CDR3 length is 16 residues. Germline V gene data show CDR1 as LGHNA and CDR2 as YSLEER. V was pared by 3 bases and J by 6 bases, with 6 bases of the junction left unmatched. The sample is drawn from a study of blood T cell repertoires in COVID-19. Study details: Acute and convalescent COVID-19 samples came from the United States, Italy and Spain.

As processed by the authors: How many nucleated cells were present was estimated from reference gene primer amplification. Assay: immunoSEQ multiplex PCR; the TCRdb copy retains only in-frame clones and omits some. V and J calls and clone size are as listed in that table; D and trimming were resolved from the DNA. The table records about 170,000 clones, about 90% of them present only once. The receptor's source is a human donor with acute COVID-19. The donor label of this sample is uncertain. The genes are TRBV4-3 and TRBJ2-2, with 11 bases identical to TRBD2. The source material was PBMCs or T cells enriched from blood (not recorded which). CDR3: CASSQVAGGKAGELFF. CDR3 coding DNA: TGCGCCAGCAGCCAGGTAGCGGGGGGGAAAGCCGGGGAGCTGTTTTTT.